This TCR beta chain derives from a study of regulatory T cells in long-lasting Graves disease. A remark on this clonotype: Its antigen is still unknown.

Study results and limitations: TRBV28 was favored in persistent disease, as were TRBJ1-2 and TRBJ2-5. New patients shared approximately 970 public clonotypes, and persistent patients shared more, with about 2,500.

Library construction for TCR beta used iRepertoire HTBI primers and Arm-PCR of CDR3 regions. Via MiXCR, TCRdb re-called the multiplex PCR reads, giving one row per CDR3 protein. The sample shows about 430,000 distinct CDR3 sequences, 15% of them seen only once. The CDR3 consists of 13 residues. The ends were cut back, 4 bases at V and 0 bases at J, with 10 bases in the middle. The germline V gene has CDR1 SQVTM and CDR2 ANQGSEA. Time point here: newly diagnosed GD, antithyroid drugs for less than 3 months. PBMCs provided the RNA from which the TCR library was made. The sample was also linked to a second study, of T cells in Graves' hyperthyroidism and ophthalmopathy. That report notes: The HTBI set primed first-round TCR CDR3 RT-PCR.

This TCR derives from a woman between 35 and 50 years old with Graves disease. The rearrangement uses TRBV29-1 and TRBJ2-7; D is uncertain. Sample: peripheral blood mononuclear cells (PBMCs), taken at new diagnosis, from a patient treated with antithyroid drugs. CDR3 bases: TGCAGCGTTGCTTATGGGATCTCCTACGAGCAGTACTTC. Residues: CSVAYGISYEQYF.